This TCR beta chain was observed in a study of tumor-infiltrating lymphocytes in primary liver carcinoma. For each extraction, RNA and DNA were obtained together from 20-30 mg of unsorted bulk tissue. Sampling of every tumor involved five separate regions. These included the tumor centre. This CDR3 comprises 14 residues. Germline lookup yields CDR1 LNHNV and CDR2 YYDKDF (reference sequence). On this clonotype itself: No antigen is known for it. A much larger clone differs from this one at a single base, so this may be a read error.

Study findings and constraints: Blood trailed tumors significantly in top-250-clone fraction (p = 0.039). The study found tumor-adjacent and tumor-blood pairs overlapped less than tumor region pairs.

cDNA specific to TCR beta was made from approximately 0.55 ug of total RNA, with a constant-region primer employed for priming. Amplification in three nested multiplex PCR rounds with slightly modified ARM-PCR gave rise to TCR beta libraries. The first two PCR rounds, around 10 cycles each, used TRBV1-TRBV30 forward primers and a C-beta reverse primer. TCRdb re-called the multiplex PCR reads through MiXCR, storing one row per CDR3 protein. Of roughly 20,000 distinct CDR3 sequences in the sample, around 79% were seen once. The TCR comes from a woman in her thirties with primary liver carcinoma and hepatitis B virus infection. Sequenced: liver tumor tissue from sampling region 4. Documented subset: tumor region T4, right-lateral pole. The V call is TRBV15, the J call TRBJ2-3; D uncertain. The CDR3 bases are TGTGCCACCAGCAGAGATGGGATTGGGGATATGCAGTATTTT. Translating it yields CATSRDGIGDMQYF.